Reported below is one TCR beta chain. This clonotype is termed medium-sized (0.01 to 0.1%). The target of this receptor is not known. Base qualities are not provided; no much larger clone lies one nucleotide away. The data derive from a study (dated by TCRdb to the mid-2010s). For the study in its entirety: The study examined whether tumor-infiltrating Tregs in breast cancer are drawn from blood Tregs or arise in situ by conversion from other CD4+ T cell subsets. The study at large found these results: The greatest overlap of tumor-infiltrating Treg TCR alpha and beta sequences was observed with tumor naive CD4+ T cells, followed by blood naive CD4+ T cells. The validation in the larger cohort was limited to a single TCR beta V-J rearrangement instead of whole repertoires. In terms of TCR gene usage, tumor memory CD4+ T cells clustered together with blood and lymph node memory CD4+ cells, as well as with lymph node naive CD4+ cells.

The germline V gene gives CDR1 as SGHRS and CDR2 as YFSETQ. The CDR3 holds 15 amino acids from the cysteine to the phenylalanine. CDR3 DNA only is kept here, 45 bases in frame from base 1. Deletion took 6 bases off V and 1 base off J, with a span of 16 bases between the germline ends. Full-length TCR variable regions were amplified by 5' RACE PCR with constant-region reverse primers, followed by semi-nested PCR with Nested Universal Primer A. The ReliaPrep RNA Cell Miniprep System was used to extract total RNA, which was then reverse transcribed into 5'RACE-ready cDNA with the SMARTer RACE 5'/3' Kit. An Illumina MiSeq was used to sequence the full-length TCR alpha and beta libraries, which had been barcoded with multiplex adaptors. Per the source publication's procedure: For each of nine subset-tissue groups, sequencing data from the five patients were pooled, and the groups were then compared using unsupervised clustering of TCR gene usage. The Morisita-Horn index was used to calculate repertoire similarity, with shared sequences weighted by how much each contributed to each repertoire. TCRdb took the public reads, trimmed them with fastp at Q25, ran MiXCR for clone calling and kept in-frame beta chains. Each record represents a unique CDR3 protein, reported with the most common genes and DNA among its rows. These V and J calls rely on TCRdb rather than the paper's analysis. The sample table shows roughly 8,500 distinct CDR3 sequences, and over 25% are seen once. The ten largest clones capture about 4.6% of the sample.

The Miltenyi Naive CD4+ T Cell Isolation kit was used to purify naive CD4+ T cells, and Tregs were depleted with CD25 microbeads. Tregs, naive and memory CD4+ T cells from tumor, blood and ipsilateral draining lymph nodes of five breast cancer patients underwent full-length TCR alpha and beta sequencing. Tumor tissue and lymph nodes obtained from ipsilateral axillary dissection were perfused with PBS, minced and then digested with collagenase I and hyaluronidase. Ficoll density gradient centrifugation was used to isolate mononuclear cells from lymph nodes or from 50 to 60 ml of peripheral blood. A purity exceeding 90% was confirmed by FACS for the sorted cell populations.

The sequencing input was naive CD4+ T cells sorted from a lymph node. Read against the paper, the sample's cell subset or site label means: naive CD4+ T cells, CD4+CD45RA+CD25-. Recombination joined TRBV5-1 with TRBJ2-5, with TRBD2 as a weak D call on 6 bases. This sequence originates from a female donor with breast cancer. CDR3 reads: CASTLPKAGQETQYF. The nucleotides read TGCGCCAGCACCCTGCCAAAAGCGGGCCAAGAGACCCAGTACTTC.